Described below is a single TCR beta chain sequence and its context. What it binds is not known. The record originates from a study of shared clonotypes between healthy human individuals. The wider study: Per donor, CD8 memory used one plate, CD8 naive used two, CD4 memory used three and CD4 naive used three. Study-level results: Rarefaction curves obtained for sorted subsets showed sequencing incomplete despite large depth.

The V gene lost 2 bases and the J gene lost 1 base, with 9 bases spanning the gap. The V gene's germline CDR1 is SGHRS and CDR2 YFSETQ. The CDR3 extends over 14 amino acids. This table comes from immunoSEQ multiplex PCR, and its TCRdb copy is limited to in-frame clones, with some not included. Among about 1 million clones, approximately 68% were seen once, and the ten largest hold approximately 1.5%. This TCR was recovered from a man in his late teens or twenties in good health. The rearrangement joins TRBV5-1 to TRBJ2-5; the D gene is possibly TRBD1 (6 bases). The sequenced sample consisted of memory CD4+ T cells sorted from blood. Subset reported: CD45RA-negative fraction. The CDR3 region is CASSFTGTQETQYF. In nucleotides, the CDR3 is TGCGCCAGCAGCTTTACAGGGACCCAAGAGACCCAGTACTTC.